The clone carrying this T cell receptor beta chain was recorded at least ten times. Its antigen remains unidentified. These data originate in a study of human T cells and chemical hapten exposure. On the study more broadly: The sensitizer, 2% DPC, was used on 2 cm by 2 cm of upper inner arm skin. Across samples, TCR yields varied, mostly owing to small differences in pooled library volumes.

Via MiXCR, TCRdb re-called the RACE reads, giving one row per CDR3 protein. The sample consists of fewer than 350,000 distinct CDR3 sequences, about 7.7% of them appearing once. The time point: pre-sensitization, week 0. Treatment indicated: therapeutic diphenylcyclopropenone sensitization with weekly scalp DPC. The drawing of blood occurred before each patch test was applied. Study findings and constraints: Versus controls, significantly more large CDR3 similarity clusters arose from expanded TCRs.

The CDR3 has 16 residues. Germline lookup yields CDR1 SGHVS and CDR2 FNYEAQ. With 0 bases removed from V and 4 bases from J, the gap between germline ends came to 13 bases. Sequenced material: whole blood, taken in connection with sensitization to the hapten diphenylcyclopropenone (DPC). The V gene is TRBV7-6, the J gene TRBJ1-3; D possibly corresponds to TRBD1 (5 bases). The origin of this receptor is a young man with alopecia areata. Some clones in this sample may be carry-over from other donors' samples. The CDR3 sequence: CASSLAWGRSGNTIYF. In nucleotides, the CDR3 is TGTGCCAGCAGCTTAGCGTGGGGCAGGTCCGGAAACACCATATATTTT.